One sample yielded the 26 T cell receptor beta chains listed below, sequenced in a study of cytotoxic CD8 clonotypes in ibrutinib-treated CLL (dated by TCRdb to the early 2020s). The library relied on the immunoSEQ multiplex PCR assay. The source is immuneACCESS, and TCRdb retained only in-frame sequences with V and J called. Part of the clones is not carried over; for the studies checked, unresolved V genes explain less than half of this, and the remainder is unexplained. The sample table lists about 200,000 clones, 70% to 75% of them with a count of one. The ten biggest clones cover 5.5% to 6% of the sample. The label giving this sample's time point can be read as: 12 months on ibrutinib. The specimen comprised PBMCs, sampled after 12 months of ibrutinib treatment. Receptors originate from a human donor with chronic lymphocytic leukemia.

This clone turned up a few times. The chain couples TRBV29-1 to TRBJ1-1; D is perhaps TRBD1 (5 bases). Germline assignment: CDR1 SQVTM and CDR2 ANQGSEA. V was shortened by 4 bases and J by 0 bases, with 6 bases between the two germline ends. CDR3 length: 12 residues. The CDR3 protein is CSVGQMNTEAFF. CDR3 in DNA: TGCAGCGTTGGACAGATGAACACTGAAGCTTTCTTT.

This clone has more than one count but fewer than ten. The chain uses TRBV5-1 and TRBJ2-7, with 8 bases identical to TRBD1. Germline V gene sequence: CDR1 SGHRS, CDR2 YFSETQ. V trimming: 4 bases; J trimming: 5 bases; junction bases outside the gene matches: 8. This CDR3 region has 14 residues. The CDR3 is CASSRGQGTDEQYF. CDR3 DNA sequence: TGCGCCAGCAGCCGCGGACAGGGTACGGACGAGCAGTACTTC. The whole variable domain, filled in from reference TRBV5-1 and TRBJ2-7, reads KAGVTQTPRYLIKTRGQQVTLSCSPISGHRSVSWYQQTPGQGLQFLFEYFSETQRNKGNFPGRFSGRQFSNSRSEMNVSTLELGDSALYLCASSRGQGTDEQYFGPGTRLTVT.

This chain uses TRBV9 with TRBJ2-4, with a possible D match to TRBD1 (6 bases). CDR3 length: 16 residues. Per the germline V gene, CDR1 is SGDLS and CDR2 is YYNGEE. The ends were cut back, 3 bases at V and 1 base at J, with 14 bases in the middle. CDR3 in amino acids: CASSAQQGLAKNIQYF. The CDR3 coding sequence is TGTGCCAGCAGCGCCCAACAGGGTTTGGCCAAAAACATTCAGTACTTC.

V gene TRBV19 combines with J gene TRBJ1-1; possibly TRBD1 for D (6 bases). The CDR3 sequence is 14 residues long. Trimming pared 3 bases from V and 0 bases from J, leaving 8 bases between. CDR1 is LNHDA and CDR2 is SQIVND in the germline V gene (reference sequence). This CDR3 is CASSIGQLNTEAFF. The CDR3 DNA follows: TGTGCCAGTAGTATCGGACAGCTGAACACTGAAGCTTTCTTT.

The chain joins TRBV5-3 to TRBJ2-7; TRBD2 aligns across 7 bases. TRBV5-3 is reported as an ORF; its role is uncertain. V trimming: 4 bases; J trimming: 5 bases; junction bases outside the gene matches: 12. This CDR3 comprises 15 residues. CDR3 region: CARSPRGVSAHEQYF. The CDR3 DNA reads TGTGCCAGAAGCCCCCGGGGGGTCTCAGCGCACGAGCAGTACTTC.

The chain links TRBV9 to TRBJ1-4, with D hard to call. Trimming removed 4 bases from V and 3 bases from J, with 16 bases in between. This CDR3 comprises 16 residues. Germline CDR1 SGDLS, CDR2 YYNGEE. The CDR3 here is CASSPPGRASNEKLFF. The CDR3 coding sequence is TGTGCCAGCAGCCCCCCCGGGCGGGCATCTAATGAAAAACTGTTTTTT.

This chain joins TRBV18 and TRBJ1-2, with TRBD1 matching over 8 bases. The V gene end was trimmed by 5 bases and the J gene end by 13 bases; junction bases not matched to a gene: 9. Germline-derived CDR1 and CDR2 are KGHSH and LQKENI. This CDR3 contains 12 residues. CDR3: CASSNADRAGTF. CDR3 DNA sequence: TGTGCCAGCTCAAACGCGGACAGGGCAGGCACCTTC.

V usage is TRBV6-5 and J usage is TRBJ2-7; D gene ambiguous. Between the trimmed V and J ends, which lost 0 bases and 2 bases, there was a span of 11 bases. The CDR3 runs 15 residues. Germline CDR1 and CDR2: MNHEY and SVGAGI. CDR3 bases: TGTGCCAGCAGTTACTCCGGAAGGGCCCCCTACGAGCAGTACTTC. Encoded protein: CASSYSGRAPYEQYF.

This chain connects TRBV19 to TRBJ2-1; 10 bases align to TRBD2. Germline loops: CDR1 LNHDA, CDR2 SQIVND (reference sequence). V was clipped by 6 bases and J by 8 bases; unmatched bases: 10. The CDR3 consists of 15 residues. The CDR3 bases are TGTGCCAGTAGAGGGCGGGGGCTAGCGGGAGATGAGCAGTTCTTC. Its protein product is CASRGRGLAGDEQFF. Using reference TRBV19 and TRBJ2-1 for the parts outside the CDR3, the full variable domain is DGGITQSPKYLFRKEGQNVTLSCEQNLNHDAMYWYRQDPGQGLRLIYYSQIVNDFQKGDIAEGYSVSREKKESFPLTVTSAQKNPTAFYLCASRGRGLAGDEQFFGPGTRLTVL.

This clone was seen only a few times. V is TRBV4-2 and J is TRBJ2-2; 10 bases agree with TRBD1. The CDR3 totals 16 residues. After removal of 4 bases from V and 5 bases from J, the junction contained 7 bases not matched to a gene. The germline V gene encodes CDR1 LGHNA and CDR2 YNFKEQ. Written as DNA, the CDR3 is TGTGCCAGCAGCCCCACCGCGGGACAGGGGACCGGGGAGCTGTTTTTT. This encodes CASSPTAGQGTGELFF.

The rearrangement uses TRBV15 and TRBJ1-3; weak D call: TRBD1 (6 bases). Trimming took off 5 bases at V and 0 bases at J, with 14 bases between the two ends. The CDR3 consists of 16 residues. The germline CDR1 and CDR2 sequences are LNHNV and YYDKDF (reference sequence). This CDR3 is CATSSRGGASGNTIYF. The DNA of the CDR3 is TGTGCCACCAGCTCCCGCGGGGGGGCCTCTGGAAACACCATATATTTT.

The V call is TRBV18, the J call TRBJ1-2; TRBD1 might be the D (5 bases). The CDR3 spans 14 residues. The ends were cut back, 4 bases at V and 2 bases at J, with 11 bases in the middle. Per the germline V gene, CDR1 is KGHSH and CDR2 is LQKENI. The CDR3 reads CASSQMGPNYGYTF. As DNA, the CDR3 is TGTGCCAGCTCACAAATGGGACCGAACTATGGCTACACCTTC.

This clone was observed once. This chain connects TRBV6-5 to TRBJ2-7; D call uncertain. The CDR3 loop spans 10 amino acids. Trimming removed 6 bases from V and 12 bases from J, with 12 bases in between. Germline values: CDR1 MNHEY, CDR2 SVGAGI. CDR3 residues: CASRKRVPYF. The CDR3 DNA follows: TGTGCCAGCAGGAAGAGAGTTCCGTACTTC.

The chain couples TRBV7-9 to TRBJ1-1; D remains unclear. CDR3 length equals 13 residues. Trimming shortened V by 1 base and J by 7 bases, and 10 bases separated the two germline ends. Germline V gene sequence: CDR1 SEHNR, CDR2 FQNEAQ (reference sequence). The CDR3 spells CASSLGAPREAFF. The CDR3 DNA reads TGTGCCAGCAGCTTAGGAGCGCCGCGTGAAGCTTTCTTT. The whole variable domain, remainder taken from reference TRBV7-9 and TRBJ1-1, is DTGVSQNPRHKITKRGQNVTFRCDPISEHNRLYWYRQTLGQGPEFLTYFQNEAQLEKSRLLSDRFSAERPKGSFSTLEIQRTEQGDSAMYLCASSLGAPREAFFGQGTRLTVV.

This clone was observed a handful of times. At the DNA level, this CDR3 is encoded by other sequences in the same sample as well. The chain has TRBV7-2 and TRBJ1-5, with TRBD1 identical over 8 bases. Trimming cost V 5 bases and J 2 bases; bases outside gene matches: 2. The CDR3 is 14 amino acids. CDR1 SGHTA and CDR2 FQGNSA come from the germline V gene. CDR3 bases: TGTGCCAGCAGCCAGGGACAGGGCAATCAGCCCCAGCATTTT. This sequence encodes CASSQGQGNQPQHF.

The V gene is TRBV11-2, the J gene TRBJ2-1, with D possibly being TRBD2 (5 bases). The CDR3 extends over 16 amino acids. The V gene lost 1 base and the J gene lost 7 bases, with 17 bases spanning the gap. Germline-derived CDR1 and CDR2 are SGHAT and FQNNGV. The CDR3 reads CASSLVSSKVGNEQFF. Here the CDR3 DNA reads TGTGCCAGCAGCTTAGTGTCTAGCAAAGTGGGGAATGAGCAGTTCTTC. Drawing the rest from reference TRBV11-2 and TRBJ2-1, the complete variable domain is EAGVAQSPRYKIIEKRQSVAFWCNPISGHATLYWYQQILGQGPKLLIQFQNNGVVDDSQLPKDRFSAERLKGVDSTLKIQPAKLEDSAVYLCASSLVSSKVGNEQFFGPGTRLTVL.

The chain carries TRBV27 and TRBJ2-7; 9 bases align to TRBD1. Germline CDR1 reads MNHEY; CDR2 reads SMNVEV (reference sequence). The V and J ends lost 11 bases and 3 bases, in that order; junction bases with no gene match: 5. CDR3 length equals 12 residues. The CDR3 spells CADRDRDYEQYF. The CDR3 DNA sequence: TGTGCCGACAGGGACAGGGACTACGAGCAGTACTTC.

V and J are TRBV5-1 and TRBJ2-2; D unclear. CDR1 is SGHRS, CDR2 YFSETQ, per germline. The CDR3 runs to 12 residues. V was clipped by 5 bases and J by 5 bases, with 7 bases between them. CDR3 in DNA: TGCGCCAGCAGTCGATTAACCGGGGAGCTGTTTTTT. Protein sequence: CASSRLTGELFF.

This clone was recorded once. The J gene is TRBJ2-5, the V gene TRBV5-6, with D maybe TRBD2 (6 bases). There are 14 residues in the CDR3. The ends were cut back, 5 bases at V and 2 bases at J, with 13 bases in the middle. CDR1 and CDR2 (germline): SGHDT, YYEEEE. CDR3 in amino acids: CASRRRGTQETQYF. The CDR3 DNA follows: TGTGCCAGCAGGAGGAGGGGCACTCAAGAGACCCAGTACTTC. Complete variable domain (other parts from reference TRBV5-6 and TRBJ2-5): DAGVTQSPTHLIKTRGQQVTLRCSPKSGHDTVSWYQQALGQGPQFIFQYYEEEERQRGNFPDRFSGHQFPNYSSELNVNALLLGDSALYLCASRRRGTQETQYFGPGTRLLVL.

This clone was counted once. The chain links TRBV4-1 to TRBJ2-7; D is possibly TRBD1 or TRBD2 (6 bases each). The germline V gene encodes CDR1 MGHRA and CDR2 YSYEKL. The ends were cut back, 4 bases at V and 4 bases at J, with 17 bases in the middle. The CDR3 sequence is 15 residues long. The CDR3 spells CASSPGGGRGYEQYF. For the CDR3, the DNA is TGCGCCAGCAGCCCCGGAGGGGGTAGAGGGTACGAGCAGTACTTC.

The CDR3 region is CASKTRDGTSGNTIYF. In DNA form, the CDR3 reads TGTGCCAGTAAAACCCGGGACGGGACCTCTGGAAACACCATATATTTT. This sequence joins TRBV6-4 and TRBJ1-3; tentative D call: TRBD1 (5 bases). The CDR3 runs to 16 residues. V was shortened by 9 bases and J by 0 bases, with 18 bases between the two germline ends. Germline CDR1 is MRHNA and CDR2 is SNTAGT.

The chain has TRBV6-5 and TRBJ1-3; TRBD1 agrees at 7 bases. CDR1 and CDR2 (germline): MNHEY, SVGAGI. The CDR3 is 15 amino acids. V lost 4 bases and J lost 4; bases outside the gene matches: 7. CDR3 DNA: TGTGCCAGCAGTTTCCACTCGGGACAGGGAAACACCATATATTTT. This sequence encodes CASSFHSGQGNTIYF.

CDR3 sequence reads: CSVNSGLTYNEQFF. The CDR3 bases are TGCAGCGTAAACTCAGGGTTAACCTACAATGAGCAGTTCTTC. The chain recombines TRBV29-1 with TRBJ2-1, with a tentative D call TRBD1 (5 bases). CDR1 and CDR2 from the germline V gene are SQVTM and ANQGSEA. Trimming took off 6 bases at V and 2 bases at J, with 14 bases between the two ends. CDR3 length: 14 amino acids.

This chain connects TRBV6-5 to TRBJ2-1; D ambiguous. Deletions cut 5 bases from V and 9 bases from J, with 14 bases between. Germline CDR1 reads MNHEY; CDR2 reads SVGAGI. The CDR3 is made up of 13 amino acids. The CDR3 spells CASSSVSGREQFF. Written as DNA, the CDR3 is TGTGCCAGCAGTAGCGTGTCAGGTCGTGAGCAGTTCTTC.

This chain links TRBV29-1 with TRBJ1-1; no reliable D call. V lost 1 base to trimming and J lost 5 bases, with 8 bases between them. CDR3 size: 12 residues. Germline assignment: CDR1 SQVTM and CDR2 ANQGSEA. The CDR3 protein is CSVEALLTEAFF. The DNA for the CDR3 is TGCAGCGTTGAAGCCCTTTTGACTGAAGCTTTCTTT.

CDR3: CASSYSEGLGYTF. Here the CDR3 DNA reads TGTGCCAGCAGTTACTCTGAGGGATTGGGCTACACCTTC. The V and J genes are TRBV6-6 and TRBJ1-2; D not resolved. The germline V gene encodes CDR1 MNHNY and CDR2 SVGAGI (reference sequence). This CDR3 has 13 residues. V gave up 0 bases and J gave up 8 bases, with 10 bases separating them.